This is a list of T cell receptor beta chains from one sample in a study of monozygotic twins with inflammatory bowel disease. Reprocessing the 5' RACE reads, TCRdb reports a single entry for every CDR3 protein and omits DNA. Across about 380,000 distinct CDR3 sequences, the top ten clones capture around 2.6% of the sample. Specimen: blood. The receptors here all came from a human donor with ulcerative colitis or Crohn's disease, or a healthy co-twin of an affected twin (not recorded which). Both conserved end residues are part of each CDR3. Fields, in order: V gene, J gene, CDR3 protein.

v_call: TRBV12-3/TRBV12-4
j_call: TRBJ2-5
cdr3_aa: CASSLTGDQETQYF

v_call: TRBV7-2
j_call: TRBJ1-4
cdr3_aa: CASSLAGTNEKLFF

v_call: TRBV12-3/TRBV12-4
j_call: TRBJ2-2
cdr3_aa: CASSQIGAGQGGSTGELFF

v_call: TRBV19
j_call: TRBJ2-4
cdr3_aa: CASRPSPAKNIQYF

v_call: TRBV5-1
j_call: TRBJ1-2
cdr3_aa: CASSLAARVEYGYTF

v_call: TRBV20-1
j_call: TRBJ2-2
cdr3_aa: CSARPAGGRGTGELFF

v_call: TRBV20-1
j_call: TRBJ2-2
cdr3_aa: CSATNRGTNTGELFF

v_call: TRBV2
j_call: TRBJ1-1
cdr3_aa: CASPTGKGGEAFF

v_call: TRBV7-2
j_call: TRBJ2-3
cdr3_aa: CASSSRTSGGSTDTQYF

v_call: TRBV20-1
j_call: TRBJ1-1
cdr3_aa: CSARQGADTEAFF

v_call: TRBV6-5
j_call: TRBJ2-7
cdr3_aa: CASRGSFYEQYF

v_call: TRBV12-5
j_call: TRBJ2-5
cdr3_aa: CASGLGQGGGETQYF

v_call: TRBV6-5
j_call: TRBJ2-7
cdr3_aa: CASSYGQWSYEQYF

v_call: TRBV7-9
j_call: TRBJ2-1
cdr3_aa: CASSYSGGAYEQFF

v_call: TRBV5-1
j_call: TRBJ1-2
cdr3_aa: CASSPDRGDGYGYTF

v_call: TRBV20-1
j_call: TRBJ2-2
cdr3_aa: CSAQKGDPNTGELFF

v_call: TRBV2
j_call: TRBJ2-3
cdr3_aa: CASRKTTDTQYF

v_call: TRBV5-6
j_call: TRBJ1-5
cdr3_aa: CASSLFGDQGQPQHF

v_call: TRBV20-1
j_call: TRBJ2-7
cdr3_aa: CSAARKTYEQYF

v_call: TRBV6-9
j_call: TRBJ2-1
cdr3_aa: CASSYSKGLANYNEQFF

v_call: TRBV5-1
j_call: TRBJ2-7
cdr3_aa: CASSQQWTGVDEQYF

v_call: TRBV7-6
j_call: TRBJ2-1
cdr3_aa: CASSLRKDEQFF

v_call: TRBV6-2/TRBV6-3
j_call: TRBJ2-2
cdr3_aa: CASSYSAGYTGELFF

v_call: TRBV5-6
j_call: TRBJ1-6
cdr3_aa: CASSSGQALRSYNSPLHF

v_call: TRBV2
j_call: TRBJ2-1
cdr3_aa: CASSDSGDNEQFF

v_call: TRBV18
j_call: TRBJ2-7
cdr3_aa: CASAQGTSYSYEQYF

v_call: TRBV6-2/TRBV6-3
j_call: TRBJ2-2
cdr3_aa: CASHSPGRSAGELFF

v_call: TRBV6-1
j_call: TRBJ2-3
cdr3_aa: CASSKPGQGAIDTQYF

v_call: TRBV5-1
j_call: TRBJ2-2
cdr3_aa: CASSSLRRLAGAAGELFF

v_call: TRBV5-1
j_call: TRBJ1-1
cdr3_aa: CASSLPKWGGNTEAFF

v_call: TRBV4-3
j_call: TRBJ1-1
cdr3_aa: CASSQGRGTGISGTEAFF